This is a list of T cell receptor beta chains from one sample in a study of blood T cells in healthy people across ages. MiXCR was run by TCRdb on the 5' RACE reads, yielding one entry per CDR3 protein. The profile shows about 700,000 distinct CDR3 sequences, less than 40% of them singletons. Material for sequencing was blood. The receptor source for this set is a woman over 75 in good health. Each CDR3 is given with its conserved first and last residue. Each record gives: D gene, J gene, V gene, clone size, CDR3 protein, CDR3 DNA. The D gene is left open where the match is weak. Some rows mark clone size as missing; the rest say once, few, many or name a class of expanded clone.

D gene: TRBD1; J gene: TRBJ2-7; V gene: TRBV7-9; clone size: many; CDR3 protein: CASSLGGQGPSAEQYF; CDR3 DNA: TGTGCCAGCAGCTTAGGGGGACAGGGTCCGTCTGCCGAGCAGTACTTC
D gene: NA; J gene: TRBJ2-1; V gene: TRBV9; clone size: many; CDR3 protein: CASSQDSSGSYNEQFF; CDR3 DNA: TGTGCCAGCAGCCAAGACTCTTCCGGCTCCTACAATGAGCAGTTCTTC
D gene: NA; J gene: TRBJ1-5; V gene: TRBV4-2; clone size: many; CDR3 protein: CASSQSQTIEPQHF; CDR3 DNA: TGTGCCAGCAGCCAAAGCCAGACCATCGAGCCCCAGCATTTT
D gene: NA; J gene: TRBJ2-3; V gene: TRBV12-3/TRBV12-4; clone size: NA; CDR3 protein: CASSRRVSTDTQYF; CDR3 DNA: TGTGCCAGCAGCCGAAGAGTGAGCACAGATACGCAGTATTTT
D gene: NA; J gene: TRBJ2-5; V gene: TRBV4-3; clone size: many; CDR3 protein: CASSQVLLETQYF; CDR3 DNA: TGCGCCAGCAGCCAAGTATTGTTGGAGACCCAGTACTTC
D gene: TRBD2; J gene: TRBJ2-7; V gene: TRBV20-1; clone size: many; CDR3 protein: CSARPPTGTRAEQYF; CDR3 DNA: TGCAGTGCTAGACCCCCGACCGGGACTAGGGCCGAGCAGTACTTC
D gene: TRBD1; J gene: TRBJ1-1; V gene: TRBV5-5; clone size: few; CDR3 protein: CASSLRTGGTNTEAFF; CDR3 DNA: TGTGCCAGCAGCTTGAGGACAGGGGGGACGAACACTGAAGCTTTCTTT
D gene: NA; J gene: TRBJ2-7; V gene: TRBV14; clone size: NA; CDR3 protein: CASSQDVAGTYEQYF; CDR3 DNA: TGTGCCAGCAGCCAAGATGTTGCCGGGACCTACGAGCAGTACTTC
D gene: NA; J gene: TRBJ1-1; V gene: TRBV19; clone size: NA; CDR3 protein: CASSIGGMATEAFF; CDR3 DNA: TGTGCCAGTAGTATTGGCGGGATGGCCACTGAAGCTTTCTTT
D gene: NA; J gene: TRBJ1-5; V gene: TRBV9; clone size: many; CDR3 protein: CASSVGDNRYQPQHF; CDR3 DNA: TGTGCCAGCAGCGTAGGGGACAACAGGTATCAGCCCCAGCATTTT
D gene: TRBD2; J gene: TRBJ2-5; V gene: TRBV12-3/TRBV12-4; clone size: many; CDR3 protein: CASSFRLAGVVETQYF; CDR3 DNA: TGTGCCAGCAGTTTCCGGCTAGCGGGGGTGGTGGAGACCCAGTACTTC
D gene: TRBD1; J gene: TRBJ1-2; V gene: TRBV2; clone size: few; CDR3 protein: CASRETGGDNYGYTF; CDR3 DNA: TGTGCCAGCAGGGAAACAGGGGGCGATAACTATGGCTACACCTTC
D gene: NA; J gene: TRBJ1-1; V gene: TRBV12-3/TRBV12-4; clone size: few; CDR3 protein: CASSLERKGTEAFF; CDR3 DNA: TGTGCCAGCAGTTTAGAGAGAAAGGGCACTGAAGCTTTCTTT
D gene: NA; J gene: TRBJ1-2; V gene: TRBV7-9; clone size: NA; CDR3 protein: CASSLLNHPYGYTF; CDR3 DNA: TGTGCCAGCAGCTTACTGAACCACCCTTATGGCTACACCTTC
D gene: NA; J gene: TRBJ2-4; V gene: TRBV4-2; clone size: once; CDR3 protein: CASSLSVRGGNIQYF; CDR3 DNA: TGTGCCAGCAGCTTGTCGGTCAGGGGGGGGAACATTCAGTACTTC
D gene: TRBD2; J gene: TRBJ2-1; V gene: TRBV20-1; clone size: many; CDR3 protein: CSASLASGGPNEQFF; CDR3 DNA: TGCAGTGCTAGCCTCGCGAGCGGGGGGCCCAATGAGCAGTTCTTC
D gene: TRBD2; J gene: TRBJ2-2; V gene: TRBV20-1; clone size: NA; CDR3 protein: CSARKGLAGPNTGELIF; CDR3 DNA: TGCAGTGCTAGGAAAGGACTAGCGGGTCCAAACACCGGGGAGCTGATTTTT
D gene: NA; J gene: TRBJ2-5; V gene: TRBV7-9; clone size: NA; CDR3 protein: CASNPWTAQETQYF; CDR3 DNA: TGTGCCAGCAACCCCTGGACGGCTCAAGAGACCCAGTACTTC
D gene: NA; J gene: TRBJ2-5; V gene: TRBV7-9; clone size: few; CDR3 protein: CASSSQGGQETQYF; CDR3 DNA: TGTGCCAGCAGTTCGCAGGGGGGCCAAGAGACCCAGTACTTC
D gene: TRBD1; J gene: TRBJ2-7; V gene: TRBV5-1; clone size: NA; CDR3 protein: CASSQGTGFYEQYF; CDR3 DNA: TGCGCCAGCAGCCAGGGGACAGGGTTCTACGAGCAGTACTTC
D gene: TRBD1; J gene: TRBJ2-7; V gene: TRBV7-2; clone size: NA; CDR3 protein: CASSTQGAYSYEQYF; CDR3 DNA: TGTGCCAGCAGCACACAGGGGGCTTATTCCTACGAGCAGTACTTC
D gene: NA; J gene: TRBJ1-1; V gene: TRBV2; clone size: NA; CDR3 protein: CASMQGQGTEAFF; CDR3 DNA: TGTGCCAGCATGCAGGGTCAGGGCACTGAAGCTTTCTTT
D gene: TRBD1; J gene: TRBJ1-2; V gene: TRBV6-6; clone size: many; CDR3 protein: CASSYAGGLGYTF; CDR3 DNA: TGTGCCAGCAGTTACGCAGGGGGCCTTGGCTACACCTTC
D gene: NA; J gene: TRBJ1-1; V gene: TRBV30; clone size: few; CDR3 protein: CAWQGLNNEAFF; CDR3 DNA: TGTGCCTGGCAGGGTCTTAACAATGAAGCTTTCTTT
D gene: NA; J gene: TRBJ1-1; V gene: TRBV7-9; clone size: NA; CDR3 protein: CASSLARGRGTRAFF; CDR3 DNA: TGTGCCAGCAGCTTAGCGCGTGGGCGGGGAACGCGAGCTTTCTTT
D gene: NA; J gene: TRBJ2-2; V gene: TRBV7-9; clone size: few; CDR3 protein: CASSPLWPENTGELFF; CDR3 DNA: TGTGCCAGCAGCCCCTTGTGGCCCGAGAACACCGGGGAGCTGTTTTTT
D gene: NA; J gene: TRBJ1-4; V gene: TRBV7-2; clone size: NA; CDR3 protein: CASSPRRSTNEELFF; CDR3 DNA: TGTGCCAGCAGCCCCCGGCGATCAACTAATGAAGAACTGTTTTTT
D gene: TRBD1; J gene: TRBJ2-3; V gene: TRBV20-1; clone size: few; CDR3 protein: CSARDLGEGTGAPDTQYF; CDR3 DNA: TGCAGTGCTAGAGATCTCGGAGAGGGGACAGGGGCCCCGGATACGCAGTATTTT
D gene: NA; J gene: TRBJ2-1; V gene: TRBV7-2; clone size: many; CDR3 protein: CASSLGQGLYNEQFF; CDR3 DNA: TGTGCCAGCAGCTTAGGGCAGGGGTTATACAATGAGCAGTTCTTC
D gene: TRBD1; J gene: TRBJ2-2; V gene: TRBV12-3/TRBV12-4; clone size: NA; CDR3 protein: CASRGQGLNTGELFF; CDR3 DNA: TGTGCCAGCAGAGGACAGGGGCTAAACACCGGGGAGCTGTTTTTT
D gene: NA; J gene: TRBJ2-1; V gene: TRBV6-2/TRBV6-3; clone size: few; CDR3 protein: CTSSCSRVEQFF; CDR3 DNA: TGTACCAGCAGTTGCTCTCGGGTCGAGCAGTTCTTC
D gene: NA; J gene: TRBJ1-5; V gene: TRBV6-2/TRBV6-3; clone size: few; CDR3 protein: CASSSQRQGQPQHF; CDR3 DNA: TGTGCCAGCAGCTCACAGAGGCAGGGTCAGCCCCAGCATTTT
D gene: TRBD2; J gene: TRBJ2-1; V gene: TRBV20-1; clone size: many; CDR3 protein: CSASPGGRGGRYNEQFF; CDR3 DNA: TGCAGTGCTAGTCCCGGAGGGCGGGGGGGGAGGTACAATGAGCAGTTCTTC
D gene: TRBD1; J gene: TRBJ2-3; V gene: TRBV11-3; clone size: many; CDR3 protein: CASSPRQGATDTQYF; CDR3 DNA: TGTGCCAGCAGCCCCCGACAGGGAGCCACAGATACGCAGTATTTT
D gene: TRBD2; J gene: TRBJ2-3; V gene: TRBV20-1; clone size: NA; CDR3 protein: CSASLGLAGLDTQYF; CDR3 DNA: TGCAGTGCTAGCCTTGGACTAGCGGGGTTAGATACGCAGTATTTT
D gene: TRBD1; J gene: TRBJ1-1; V gene: TRBV19; clone size: NA; CDR3 protein: CAIWDRGFTEAFF; CDR3 DNA: TGTGCCATCTGGGACAGGGGATTCACTGAAGCTTTCTTT
D gene: NA; J gene: TRBJ1-4; V gene: TRBV12-3/TRBV12-4; clone size: many; CDR3 protein: CASSLMGVGNEKLFF; CDR3 DNA: TGTGCCAGCAGTTTAATGGGGGTCGGAAATGAAAAACTGTTTTTT
D gene: NA; J gene: TRBJ2-3; V gene: TRBV18; clone size: NA; CDR3 protein: CASSPRVGGSTDTQYF; CDR3 DNA: TGTGCCAGCTCACCACGGGTTGGAGGGAGCACAGATACGCAGTATTTT
D gene: TRBD2; J gene: TRBJ2-5; V gene: TRBV7-2; clone size: many; CDR3 protein: CASSPARRGGETQYF; CDR3 DNA: TGTGCCAGCAGCCCTGCGCGGCGGGGGGGAGAGACCCAGTACTTC
D gene: TRBD1; J gene: TRBJ2-7; V gene: TRBV7-6; clone size: NA; CDR3 protein: CASSLEQGVSSYEQYF; CDR3 DNA: TGTGCCAGCAGCTTGGAACAGGGGGTCTCCTCCTACGAGCAGTACTTC
D gene: TRBD1; J gene: TRBJ1-2; V gene: TRBV5-1; clone size: few; CDR3 protein: CASSLVNRGVAGYTF; CDR3 DNA: TGCGCCAGCAGCTTGGTGAACAGGGGGGTAGCGGGCTACACCTTC
D gene: NA; J gene: TRBJ2-3; V gene: TRBV6-1; clone size: few; CDR3 protein: CASNPNQRRESQYF; CDR3 DNA: TGTGCCAGCAACCCAAACCAACGACGCGAGTCGCAGTATTTT
D gene: NA; J gene: TRBJ1-1; V gene: TRBV7-8; clone size: NA; CDR3 protein: CASSLAEGVTEAFF; CDR3 DNA: TGTGCCAGCAGCTTAGCCGAGGGAGTAACTGAAGCTTTCTTT
D gene: NA; J gene: TRBJ2-7; V gene: TRBV4-1; clone size: many; CDR3 protein: CASSQDQGRTYEQYF; CDR3 DNA: TGCGCCAGCAGCCAAGATCAGGGACGAACCTACGAGCAGTACTTC
D gene: NA; J gene: TRBJ2-2; V gene: TRBV5-1; clone size: few; CDR3 protein: CASSSSGAPGTGELFF; CDR3 DNA: TGCGCCAGCAGCTCAAGTGGGGCCCCCGGCACCGGGGAGCTGTTTTTT
D gene: NA; J gene: TRBJ2-1; V gene: TRBV7-2; clone size: many; CDR3 protein: CASSSTASSYGNEQFF; CDR3 DNA: TGTGCCAGCAGCTCCACAGCTAGCTCGTACGGCAATGAGCAGTTCTTC
D gene: TRBD2; J gene: TRBJ2-5; V gene: TRBV27; clone size: NA; CDR3 protein: CASSLYSGPPYGTQYF; CDR3 DNA: TGTGCCAGCAGTTTATATAGCGGGCCCCCCTACGGGACCCAGTACTTC
D gene: NA; J gene: TRBJ2-1; V gene: TRBV5-1; clone size: NA; CDR3 protein: CASSSRGAEQFF; CDR3 DNA: TGCGCCAGCAGCTCCCGGGGAGCGGAGCAGTTCTTC
D gene: TRBD1; J gene: TRBJ1-1; V gene: TRBV7-8; clone size: few; CDR3 protein: CASSFDPGQAVTEAFF; CDR3 DNA: TGTGCCAGCAGCTTCGATCCGGGACAGGCGGTCACTGAAGCTTTCTTT
D gene: TRBD1; J gene: TRBJ1-1; V gene: TRBV7-2; clone size: many; CDR3 protein: CASSATGGITEAFF; CDR3 DNA: TGTGCCAGCAGCGCCACAGGGGGGATCACTGAAGCTTTCTTT
D gene: NA; J gene: TRBJ1-2; V gene: TRBV5-1; clone size: NA; CDR3 protein: CANSSIGDGSRKSYGYTF; CDR3 DNA: TGCGCCAACAGCTCAATTGGGGACGGCTCCAGAAAGAGCTATGGCTACACCTTC
D gene: NA; J gene: TRBJ2-2; V gene: TRBV3-1; clone size: few; CDR3 protein: CASSQREGHFTGELFF; CDR3 DNA: TGTGCCAGCAGCCAAAGGGAGGGACACTTCACCGGGGAGCTGTTTTTT
D gene: NA; J gene: TRBJ2-7; V gene: TRBV4-1; clone size: once; CDR3 protein: CASSPPDQGVDEQYF; CDR3 DNA: TGCGCCAGCAGCCCCCCGGACCAGGGTGTGGACGAGCAGTACTTC
D gene: NA; J gene: TRBJ2-5; V gene: TRBV10-1; clone size: NA; CDR3 protein: CASSSTGYGETQYF; CDR3 DNA: TGCGCCAGCAGTTCCACGGGTTACGGAGAGACCCAGTACTTC